This T cell receptor beta chain is drawn from a study of response to subunit inactivated influenza vaccine. Via MiXCR, TCRdb re-called the RT-PCR reads, giving one row per CDR3 protein. The sample holds 530,000 or so distinct CDR3 sequences; roughly 12% are singletons and the top ten take roughly 10%. This CDR3 comprises 14 residues. V was cut by 0 bases and J by 2 bases, with 7 bases left in between. Germline V gives CDR1 SGHRS, CDR2 YFSETQ. This clonotype came up many times. This may be a read error, as it is one base from a much larger clone. The chain joins TRBV5-1 to TRBJ2-3, with a tentative D call TRBD1 (5 bases). This receptor was identified in a man aged 50 to 59 who received an inactivated influenza vaccine. Sequenced here: PBMCs from blood, sampled on the day of vaccination. CDR3 sequence reads: CASSLGQNTDTQYF. DNA for the CDR3: TGCGCCAGCAGCTTGGGACAGAACACAGATACGCAGTATTTT.